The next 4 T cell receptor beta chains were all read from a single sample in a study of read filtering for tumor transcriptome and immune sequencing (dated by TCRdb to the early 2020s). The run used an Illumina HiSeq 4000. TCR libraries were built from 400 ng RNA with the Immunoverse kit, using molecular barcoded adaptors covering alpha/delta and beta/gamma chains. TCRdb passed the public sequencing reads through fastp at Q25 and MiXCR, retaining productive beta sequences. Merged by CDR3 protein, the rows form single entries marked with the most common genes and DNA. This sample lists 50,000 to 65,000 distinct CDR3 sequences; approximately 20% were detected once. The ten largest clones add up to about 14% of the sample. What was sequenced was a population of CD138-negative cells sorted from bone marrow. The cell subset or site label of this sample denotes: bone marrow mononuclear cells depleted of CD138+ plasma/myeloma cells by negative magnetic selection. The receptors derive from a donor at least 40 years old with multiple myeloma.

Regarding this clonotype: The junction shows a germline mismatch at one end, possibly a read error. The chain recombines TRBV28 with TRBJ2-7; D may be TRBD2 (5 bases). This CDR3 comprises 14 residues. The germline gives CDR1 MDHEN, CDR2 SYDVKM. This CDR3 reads CASSRTGIPYEQHF. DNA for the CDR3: TGTGCCAGCAGCCGGACGGGGATCCCCTACGAGCAGCACTTC.

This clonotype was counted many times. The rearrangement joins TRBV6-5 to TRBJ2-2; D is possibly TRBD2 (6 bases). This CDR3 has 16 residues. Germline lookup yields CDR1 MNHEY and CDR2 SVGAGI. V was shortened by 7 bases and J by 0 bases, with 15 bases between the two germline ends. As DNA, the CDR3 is TGTGCCAGCACCCGACGGGGCGGGACGAACACCGGGGAGCTGTTTTTT. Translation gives CASTRRGGTNTGELFF.

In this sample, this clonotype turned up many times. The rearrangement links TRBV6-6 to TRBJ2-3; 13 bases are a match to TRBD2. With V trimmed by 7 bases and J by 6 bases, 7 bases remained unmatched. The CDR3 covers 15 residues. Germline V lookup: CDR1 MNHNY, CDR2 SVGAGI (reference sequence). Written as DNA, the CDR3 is TGTGCCAGCAAGACCGGGACTAGCGGGGTGGATACGCAGTATTTT. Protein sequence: CASKTGTSGVDTQYF.

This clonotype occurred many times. Here the CDR3 reads CASSLALSRLSQPQHF. The CDR3 DNA reads TGTGCCAGCAGTTTAGCGCTATCCCGCCTTTCTCAGCCCCAGCATTTT. This chain links TRBV12-3 or TRBV12-4 with TRBJ1-5; D uncertain. The CDR3 extends over 16 amino acids. V was pared by 0 bases and J by 6 bases, with 15 bases between.